These 25 T cell receptor beta chains share one sample of origin, sequenced in a study of T cell changes during pregnancy in multiple sclerosis. Assay: immunoSEQ multiplex PCR; the TCRdb copy retains only in-frame clones and omits some. The table shows tens of thousands of clones, with 85% to 90% occurring only once. The sample consisted of peripheral blood from another person, used as feeder cells. These receptors were obtained from a human donor whose cells served as feeder cells for cultures in a pregnancy study.

The CDR3 bases are TGTGCCAGCAGCCCGCCCCCGGGACTAGCGGTGAAGGAGCAGTACTTC. Amino acids: CASSPPPGLAVKEQYF. This sequence joins TRBV7-9 and TRBJ2-7; the match to TRBD2 covers 11 bases. J was trimmed by 7 bases and V by 5 bases; bases with no gene match: 13. Germline CDR1 SEHNR, CDR2 FQNEAQ (reference sequence). CDR3 length: 16 amino acids.

The chain couples TRBV4-1 to TRBJ2-5; 7 nucleotides align to TRBD2. The CDR3 extends over 14 amino acids. CDR1 and CDR2 (germline): MGHRA, YSYEKL. J lost 7 bases, V lost 0 bases, and 5 bases had no gene match. CDR3 sequence reads: CASSQDPREGTQYF. The CDR3 bases are TGCGCCAGCAGCCAAGATCCCAGGGAGGGGACCCAGTACTTC.

The chain has TRBV18 and TRBJ2-3; D not resolved. The V and J ends lost 1 base and 4 bases respectively, with 6 bases between them. The germline V gene has CDR1 KGHSH and CDR2 LQKENI. The CDR3 loop spans 13 amino acids. The CDR3 protein is CASSPLLADTQYF. The CDR3 coding sequence is TGTGCCAGCTCACCACTATTAGCAGATACGCAGTATTTT.

This chain joins TRBV6-1 and TRBJ1-5, with D hard to call. The CDR3 spans 14 residues. CDR1 and CDR2 from the germline V gene are MNHNS and SASEGT. V dropped 0 bases and J dropped 7 bases, with 10 bases sitting between them. The CDR3 loop is CASSEAWVGQPQHF. CDR3 sequence (DNA): TGTGCCAGCAGTGAAGCGTGGGTTGGGCAGCCCCAGCATTTT.

The J gene is TRBJ2-2, the V gene TRBV7-3, with 13 nucleotides matching TRBD2. V trimming: 4 bases; J trimming: 1 base; junction bases outside the gene matches: 3. The germline V gene has CDR1 SGHTA and CDR2 FQGTGA. This CDR3 is built from 17 residues. CDR3 in amino acids: CASSSRTSGGNTGELFF. The CDR3 DNA follows: TGTGCCAGCAGCTCGAGGACTAGCGGGGGGAACACCGGGGAGCTGTTTTTT.

Only one count was recorded for this clone. The chain has TRBV7-6 and TRBJ2-1; 8 bases match TRBD2. The CDR3 consists of 16 residues. Germline loops: CDR1 SGHVS, CDR2 FNYEAQ. The V and J ends lost 5 bases and 5 bases, in that order; junction bases with no gene match: 11. The CDR3 reads CASSPQWGRGDNEQFF. CDR3 in DNA: TGTGCCAGCAGCCCTCAATGGGGGCGGGGGGACAATGAGCAGTTCTTC.

The chain couples TRBV7-2 to TRBJ1-6; tentative D call: TRBD1 (6 bases). Trimming took off 5 bases at V and 0 bases at J, with 11 bases between the two ends. The CDR3 totals 16 residues. CDR1 is SGHTA, CDR2 FQGNSA, per germline. The CDR3, as DNA: TGTGCCAGCAGCCTGAGGACAGTCTCCTATAATTCACCCCTCCACTTT. Protein sequence: CASSLRTVSYNSPLHF. Combining the CDR3 with reference TRBV7-2 and TRBJ1-6 gives the whole variable domain GAGVSQSPSNKVTEKGKDVELRCDPISGHTALYWYRQSLGQGLEFLIYFQGNSAPDKSGLPSDRFSAERTGGSVSTLTIQRTQQEDSAVYLCASSLRTVSYNSPLHFGNGTRLTVT.

This chain links TRBV4-3 with TRBJ2-7, with TRBD1 matching 9 bases. The CDR3 covers 15 residues. Germline CDR1 is LGHNA and CDR2 is YSLEER. With V trimmed by 1 base and J by 4 bases, 5 bases remained unmatched. In DNA, the CDR3 is TGCGCCAGCAGCCAAGGAGGGACAGGGATTTACGAGCAGTACTTC. Translating it yields CASSQGGTGIYEQYF.

This clone appeared a single time. This rearrangement joins TRBV9 to TRBJ2-1; 11 bases are shared with TRBD2. Germline CDR1 SGDLS, CDR2 YYNGEE. The CDR3 consists of 15 residues. With V trimmed by 4 bases and J by 7 bases, 7 bases remained unmatched. The CDR3 DNA is TGTGCCAGCAGCCCGTTAGCGGGAGGGCCGAATGAGCAGTTCTTC. Its protein is CASSPLAGGPNEQFF.

The rearrangement joins TRBV7-9 to TRBJ1-1; a possible D gene is TRBD1 (6 bases). The CDR3 is 16 residues long. Trimming left V 6 bases short and J 1 base short, with 18 bases between. Germline CDR1 reads SEHNR; CDR2 reads FQNEAQ (reference sequence). The CDR3 region has the DNA TGTGCCAGCAGTCGGGACAACAGGGTAACGAACACTGAAGCTTTCTTT. Translating gives CASSRDNRVTNTEAFF. Combining the CDR3 with reference TRBV7-9 and TRBJ1-1 gives the whole variable domain DTGVSQNPRHKITKRGQNVTFRCDPISEHNRLYWYRQTLGQGPEFLTYFQNEAQLEKSRLLSDRFSAERPKGSFSTLEIQRTEQGDSAMYLCASSRDNRVTNTEAFFGQGTRLTVV.

The chain couples TRBV6-6 to TRBJ1-1, with D maybe TRBD1 (6 bases). V lost 7 bases and J 1 base, leaving 16 bases between the germline ends. Germline loops: CDR1 MNHNY, CDR2 SVGAGI (reference sequence). This CDR3 has 15 amino acids. The CDR3, as DNA: TGTGCCAGCATTGGGGGGCCCAGAAAGAACACTGAAGCTTTCTTT. This translates into CASIGGPRKNTEAFF.

The rearrangement uses TRBV6-1 and TRBJ2-5, with 10 bases fitting TRBD2. Germline-derived CDR1 and CDR2 are MNHNS and SASEGT. The CDR3 contains 15 residues. With 8 bases clipped from V and 4 bases from J, the junction kept 10 bases outside the gene matches. CDR3 bases: TGTGCCAGCGCAGAAGCGGGAGGGCCAGGAGAGACCCAGTACTTC. Protein sequence: CASAEAGGPGETQYF.

V is TRBV19 and J is TRBJ2-5; D may match TRBD1 or TRBD2 (5 bases each). This CDR3 is 15 amino acids long. Germline V gene sequence: CDR1 LNHDA, CDR2 SQIVND (reference sequence). V lost 4 bases to trimming and J lost 3 bases, with 15 bases between them. The CDR3 DNA reads TGTGCCAGTAGTACTCCCCTTTGGGGGAAAGAGACCCAGTACTTC. Protein product: CASSTPLWGKETQYF.

The chain employs TRBV14 and TRBJ2-5; D is unresolved. Trimming cost V 1 base and J 5 bases, with 14 bases left between them. The CDR3 has 15 amino acids. Germline V gives CDR1 SGHDN, CDR2 FVKESK. The CDR3 protein is CASSQVERPRETQYF. The CDR3 DNA reads TGTGCCAGCAGCCAAGTTGAGAGACCCAGGGAGACCCAGTACTTC.

This chain joins TRBV28 and TRBJ1-1; D might be TRBD1 (5 bases). The CDR3 is 13 amino acids. V was cut by 1 base and J by 5 bases, with 8 bases left in between. CDR1 and CDR2 (germline): MDHEN, SYDVKM. In DNA form, the CDR3 reads TGTGCCAGCAGTTTATTTTGGGGGACTGAAGCTTTCTTT. Translation gives CASSLFWGTEAFF. The complete variable domain, with remaining parts taken from reference TRBV28 and TRBJ1-1, reads DVKVTQSSRYLVKRTGEKVFLECVQDMDHENMFWYRQDPGLGLRLIYFSYDVKMKEKGDIPEGYSVSREKKERFSLILESASTNQTSMYLCASSLFWGTEAFFGQGTRLTVV.

V usage is TRBV28 and J usage is TRBJ2-1; 10 nucleotides agree with TRBD2. The CDR3 length is 21 residues. V lost 3 bases and J lost 4; bases outside the gene matches: 21. Germline V gives CDR1 MDHEN, CDR2 SYDVKM. The CDR3, as DNA: TGTGCCAGCAGTTTTACTCGCCCACGAGGGCTAGCGGGGGACCGATACAATGAGCAGTTCTTC. Amino acid sequence: CASSFTRPRGLAGDRYNEQFF.

The chain has TRBV5-8 and TRBJ1-5; tentatively, D is TRBD1 (5 bases). Deletions cut 6 bases from V and 5 bases from J, with 18 bases between. CDR1 and CDR2 from the germline V gene are SGHTS and YDEGEE. The CDR3 has 15 amino acids. The CDR3 spells CASTPLGGWDQPQHF. CDR3 in DNA: TGTGCCAGCACCCCCTTGGGGGGATGGGATCAGCCCCAGCATTTT.

Here the CDR3 DNA reads TGTGCCAGCAGCTGGAGCGGGAACGCCTACAATGAGCAGTTCTTC. It specifies CASSWSGNAYNEQFF. The V call is TRBV13, the J call TRBJ2-1, with 7 positions matching TRBD2. V lost 4 bases and J lost 2; bases outside the gene matches: 5. The CDR3 consists of 15 residues. The V gene's germline CDR1 is PRHDT and CDR2 FYEKMQ (reference sequence).

This clone was picked up a small number of times. This chain uses TRBV30 with TRBJ1-3; 7 bases fit TRBD1. The CDR3 has 18 residues. V lost 1 base to trimming and J lost 9 bases; unmatched junction nucleotides: 21. CDR1 is GTSNPN and CDR2 is SVGIG in the germline V gene (reference sequence). For the CDR3, the DNA is TGTGCCTGGAGTGCGGGACAGTCGGGGGGACGGCGTGGATCCACCATATATTTT. Its translation: CAWSAGQSGGRRGSTIYF.

This CDR3 is CAWSIKVRETQYF. In nucleotides, the CDR3 is TGTGCCTGGAGTATTAAGGTGAGAGAGACCCAGTACTTC. The V and J genes are TRBV30 and TRBJ2-5; D is unresolved. Trimming left V 2 bases short and J 4 bases short, with 11 bases between. The CDR3 runs to 13 residues. CDR1 and CDR2 (germline): GTSNPN, SVGIG (reference sequence).

The rearrangement links TRBV29-1 to TRBJ2-3; TRBD1 or TRBD2 may be the D gene (5 bases each). Trimming stripped 3 bases from V and 4 bases from J, with 11 bases between. This CDR3 has 13 amino acids. CDR1 SQVTM and CDR2 ANQGSEA come from the germline V gene. CDR3 in DNA: TGCAGCGTTGACGAGGGGAAGGCAGATACGCAGTATTTT. This translates into CSVDEGKADTQYF.

The chain is built from TRBV7-3 and TRBJ2-1; D perhaps matches TRBD2 (6 bases). The ends were cut back, 1 base at V and 3 bases at J, with 10 bases in the middle. Germline V CDR1 and CDR2: SGHTA, FQGTGA. The CDR3 covers 15 residues. CDR3 loop: CASSLISGDYNEQFF. The DNA of the CDR3 is TGTGCCAGCAGCTTAATTAGCGGAGACTACAATGAGCAGTTCTTC.

This chain connects TRBV7-8 to TRBJ2-5; a weak D match, TRBD2 (5 bases). There are 18 residues in the CDR3. Trimming removed 5 bases from V and 2 bases from J, with 24 bases in between. The germline gives CDR1 SGHVS, CDR2 FQNEAQ. The CDR3 is CASSRAASFPPGQETQYF. CDR3 bases: TGTGCCAGCAGCCGAGCGGCTAGTTTTCCACCGGGGCAAGAGACCCAGTACTTC.

The chain has TRBV5-1 and TRBJ1-1, with D maybe TRBD1 (6 bases). Germline-derived CDR1 and CDR2 are SGHRS and YFSETQ. The CDR3 spans 15 residues. Trimming shortened V by 4 bases and J by 4 bases, and 17 bases separated the two germline ends. As DNA, the CDR3 is TGCGCCAGCAGCGTCGGGACAACGGCATCCACTGAAGCTTTCTTT. Translating it yields CASSVGTTASTEAFF.

Notes on this clone: Relative to the germline gene, one junction end is altered; a read error may explain this. The chain carries TRBV30 and TRBJ2-1; TRBD1 might be the D (6 bases). Germline V gene data show CDR1 as GTSNPN and CDR2 as SVGIG (reference sequence). The CDR3 contains 11 residues. CDR3 sequence reads: CAWSVEAGEIF. CDR3 sequence (DNA): TGTGCCTGGAGTGTAGAGGCAGGGGAAATCTTC. The full variable domain, in which reference TRBV30 and TRBJ2-1 provide the parts outside the CDR3, is SQTIHQWPATLVQPVGSPLSLECTVEGTSNPNLYWYRQAAGRGLQLLFYSVGIGQISSEVPQNLSASRPQDRQFILSSKKLLLSDSGFYLCAWSVEAGEIFGPGTRLTVL.